A single sample gave rise to the 8 T cell receptor beta chains below, sequenced in a study of T cell repertoires in cytomegalovirus infection. TCRdb re-derived calls from the reads in MiXCR, one entry per CDR3 protein. The data contain under 850,000 distinct CDR3 sequences, roughly a third of them singletons. Sequences were obtained from PBMCs. The source is a human donor in good health (CMV status not recorded). Some clones in this sample may be carry-over from other donors' samples.

This clonotype was seen more than once but under ten times. The chain joins TRBV30 to TRBJ2-6; TRBD1 matches 7 bases. The germline gives CDR1 GTSNPN, CDR2 SVGIG (reference sequence). The junction had 6 bases not matched to a gene; V was cut back by 7 bases and J by 0 bases. CDR3 length equals 15 residues. The CDR3 loop is CAFTTGHSGANVLTF. The CDR3 DNA sequence: TGTGCCTTCACGACAGGGCACTCTGGGGCCAACGTCCTGACTTTC. The complete variable domain, with remaining parts taken from reference TRBV30 and TRBJ2-6, reads SQTIHQWPATLVQPVGSPLSLECTVEGTSNPNLYWYRQAAGRGLQLLFYSVGIGQISSEVPQNLSASRPQDRQFILSSKKLLLSDSGFYLCAFTTGHSGANVLTFGAGSRLTVL.

The gene calls are TRBV28 and TRBJ2-5, with D maybe TRBD2 (6 bases). Germline V CDR1 and CDR2: MDHEN, SYDVKM. V was shortened by 7 bases and J by 1 base, with 13 bases between the two germline ends. The CDR3 loop spans 14 amino acids. The chain's CDR3 is CASTLGGTQETQYF. The CDR3 DNA follows: TGTGCCAGCACACTCGGGGGAACCCAAGAGACCCAGTACTTC. Variable domain in full (rest from reference TRBV28 and TRBJ2-5): DVKVTQSSRYLVKRTGEKVFLECVQDMDHENMFWYRQDPGLGLRLIYFSYDVKMKEKGDIPEGYSVSREKKERFSLILESASTNQTSMYLCASTLGGTQETQYFGPGTRLLVL.

This chain joins TRBV19 and TRBJ1-5; 7 bases map to TRBD1. In germline, CDR1 is LNHDA, CDR2 SQIVND (reference sequence). Losses at the gene ends were 10 bases for V and 0 bases for J; bases not matched to a gene: 12. The CDR3 sequence is 16 residues long. The CDR3 region has the DNA TGTGCCACGCCCGGAGGGACAGACTATAGCAATCAGCCCCAGCATTTT. Translation gives CATPGGTDYSNQPQHF.

This clonotype was seen only a few times. The CDR3 region is CASSHPGQGDYGYTF. The DNA for the CDR3 is TGTGCCAGCAGCCATCCGGGACAGGGAGACTATGGCTACACCTTC. V usage is TRBV14 and J usage is TRBJ1-2; 9 bases map to TRBD1. The CDR3 runs to 15 residues. V lost 3 bases, J lost 3 bases, and 5 bases stayed unmatched. Germline-derived CDR1 and CDR2 are SGHDN and FVKESK.

To note about this clonotype: A much larger clone differs from this one at a single base, so this may be a read error. The J gene is TRBJ2-2, the V gene TRBV6-1; D unclear. The CDR3 has 12 amino acids. The V and J ends lost 6 bases and 4 bases respectively, with 6 bases between them. Germline V gene lookup returns CDR1 MNHNS and CDR2 SASEGT. The CDR3 DNA reads TGTGCCAGCAGATTAGGCACCGGGGAGCTGTTTTTT. It is translated as CASRLGTGELFF.

The chain combines TRBV19 with TRBJ2-4; possible D gene TRBD1, 6 bases. The V gene lost 3 bases and the J gene lost 3 bases, with 15 bases spanning the gap. This CDR3 has 16 amino acids. Germline loops: CDR1 LNHDA, CDR2 SQIVND (reference sequence). CDR3 amino acids: CASSIGQRVDKNIQYF. In nucleotides, the CDR3 is TGTGCCAGTAGTATCGGACAGAGGGTGGACAAAAACATTCAGTACTTC.

This chain uses TRBV27 with TRBJ2-1; the D gene is possibly TRBD2 (5 bases). V lost 6 bases, J lost 8 bases, and 14 bases lay in between. The germline V gene encodes CDR1 MNHEY and CDR2 SMNVEV (reference sequence). The CDR3 consists of 13 residues. CDR3 region: CASSERYHDEQFF. The CDR3 DNA reads TGTGCCAGCAGCGAGCGGTATCACGATGAGCAGTTCTTC.

J is TRBJ2-1 and V is TRBV20-1; 8 bases are shared with TRBD2. Germline loops: CDR1 DFQATT, CDR2 SNEGSKA (reference sequence). With 1 base clipped from V and 8 bases from J, the junction kept 13 bases outside the gene matches. This CDR3 is 16 amino acids long. CDR3 in amino acids: CSARGTSRLVRDEQFF. The CDR3 DNA follows: TGCAGTGCTAGAGGGACTAGCAGGCTGGTTCGCGATGAGCAGTTCTTC.